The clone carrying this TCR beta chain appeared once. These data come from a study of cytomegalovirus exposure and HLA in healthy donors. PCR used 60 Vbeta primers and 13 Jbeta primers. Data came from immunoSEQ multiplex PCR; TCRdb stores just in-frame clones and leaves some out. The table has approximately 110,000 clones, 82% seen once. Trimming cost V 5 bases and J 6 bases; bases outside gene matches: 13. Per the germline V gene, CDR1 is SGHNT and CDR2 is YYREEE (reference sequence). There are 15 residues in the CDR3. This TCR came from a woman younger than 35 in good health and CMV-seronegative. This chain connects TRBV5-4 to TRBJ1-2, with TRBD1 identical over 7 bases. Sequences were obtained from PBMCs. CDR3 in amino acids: CASRPDREGANGYTF. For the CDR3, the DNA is TGTGCCAGCAGACCCGACAGGGAAGGTGCCAATGGCTACACCTTC.